This T cell receptor (beta chain) was found in a study of T cells in Graves' hyperthyroidism and ophthalmopathy. Study-wide background: Peripheral blood was collected at initial diagnosis, before any treatment.

Germline V lookup: CDR1 SEHNR, CDR2 FQNEAQ (reference sequence). V dropped 5 bases and J dropped 5 bases, with 24 bases sitting between them. The CDR3 loop spans 17 amino acids. This clonotype was detected only a few times. Amplified TCR beta CDR3 regions derived from RNA transcripts. HTBI primers were the set used in a first-round RT-PCR of the TCR CDR3. MiXCR, applied by TCRdb to the multiplex PCR reads, yields one record per CDR3 protein. The sample has 370,000 or so distinct CDR3 sequences; less than 15% are singletons. The chain carries TRBV7-9 and TRBJ1-1, with D unresolved. The receptor comes from a man aged 25-45 years with Graves' hyperthyroidism that later progressed to Graves' ophthalmopathy. Sequencing input: blood. The CDR3 is CASSPTHRRRPGTEAFF. The DNA of the CDR3 is TGTGCCAGCAGCCCGACCCACAGACGCAGGCCCGGTACTGAAGCTTTCTTT.